The 5 T cell receptor beta chains presented below share a single source sample, sequenced in a study of identical twins. TCRdb analysed the 5' RACE reads with MiXCR anew, one entry per CDR3 protein. Altogether roughly 240,000 distinct CDR3 sequences are present, 6% to 8.5% being singletons, with the ten largest covering around 5%. These data were likewise used in another study, on yellow fever vaccine responses in identical twins.

Sequenced input: CD8+ T cells sorted from blood. The receptors derive from a woman aged 18-29 years in good health.

In its sample, this clonotype was seen many times. In DNA, the CDR3 is TGCAGCGTTGAGGGGGAGGCCCCCTACGAGCAGTACTTC. It yields the protein CSVEGEAPYEQYF. The chain couples TRBV29-1 to TRBJ2-7; the D gene is possibly TRBD2 (6 bases). This CDR3 is 13 amino acids long. Germline values: CDR1 SQVTM, CDR2 ANQGSEA. The V end lost 3 bases, the J end lost 2 bases, and 11 bases lay between the germline ends.

V and J are TRBV7-6 and TRBJ2-2, with D perhaps matching TRBD2 (5 bases). Trimming pared 8 bases from V and 3 bases from J, leaving 19 bases between. Germline values: CDR1 SGHVS, CDR2 FNYEAQ. There are 16 residues in the CDR3. The CDR3 loop reads CASAGFTGGDTGELFF. CDR3 coding DNA: TGTGCCAGCGCCGGGTTTACCGGAGGCGACACCGGGGAGCTGTTTTTT.

This clonotype showed up many times. This chain links TRBV21-1 with TRBJ2-7; TRBD1 was called by the table and not checked on the DNA. TRBV21-1 is termed a pseudogene. This CDR3 is built from 13 residues. CDR3 nucleotides: TGTGCCAGCAGCCAAGTCCCGTACGTAGGGCAGTACTTC. Translating gives CASSQVPYVGQYF.

V is TRBV7-9 and J is TRBJ1-1; tentatively, D is TRBD1 (5 bases). Trimming pared 4 bases from V and 6 bases from J, leaving 18 bases between. CDR1 SEHNR and CDR2 FQNEAQ come from the germline V gene (reference sequence). The CDR3 runs 15 residues. The CDR3 sequence: CASSSQGVSGPEAFF. In DNA, the CDR3 is TGTGCCAGCAGCTCCCAAGGGGTCAGTGGGCCTGAAGCTTTCTTT.

This clonotype was seen a handful of times. V and J are TRBV6-1 and TRBJ2-1; D assignment may be TRBD1 or TRBD2 (6 bases each). V was shortened by 6 bases and J by 12 bases, with 21 bases between the two germline ends. Germline assignment: CDR1 MNHNS and CDR2 SASEGT. The CDR3 length is 14 residues. The CDR3 bases are TGTGCCAGCAGACGGGGGCCCGATCTAGGTGTGCAGTTCTTC. Its protein is CASRRGPDLGVQFF.